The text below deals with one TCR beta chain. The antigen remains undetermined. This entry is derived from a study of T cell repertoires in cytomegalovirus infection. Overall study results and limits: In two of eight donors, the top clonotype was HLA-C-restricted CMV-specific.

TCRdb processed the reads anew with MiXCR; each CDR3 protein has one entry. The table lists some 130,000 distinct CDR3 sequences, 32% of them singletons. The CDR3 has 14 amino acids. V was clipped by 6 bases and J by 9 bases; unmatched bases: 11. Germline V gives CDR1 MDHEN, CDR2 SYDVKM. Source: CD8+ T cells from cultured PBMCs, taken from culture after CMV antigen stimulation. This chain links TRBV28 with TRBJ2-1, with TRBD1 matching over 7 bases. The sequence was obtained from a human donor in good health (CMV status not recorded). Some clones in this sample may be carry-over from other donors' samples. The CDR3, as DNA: TGTGCCAGCAGCTCCACCGGGACAGACACTGAGCAGTTCTTC. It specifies CASSSTGTDTEQFF.